This TCR beta chain is from a study of tumor and adjacent non-tumor tissue in lung cancer. No cell sorting was done before RNA was extracted from the tissue. A modified ARM-PCR protocol with three rounds of nested PCR amplified TCRbeta. In TCRdb, the multiplex PCR reads were re-called with MiXCR into one record per CDR3 protein. The table lists about 75,000 distinct CDR3 sequences, around 77% of them singletons. This clonotype was found once. CDR3 size: 13 residues. The V end lost 6 bases, the J end lost 6 bases, and 14 bases lay between the germline ends. CDR1 is MNHNS, CDR2 SASEGT, per germline. The chain joins TRBV6-1 to TRBJ1-1; unclear D gene. This TCR was recovered from a woman between 45 and 60 years old with non-small cell lung cancer. Sequencing used lung tumor tissue. The CDR3, as DNA: TGTGCCAGCAGGGCGGCGGCACCCTCTGAAGCTTTCTTT. Translating gives CASRAAAPSEAFF.